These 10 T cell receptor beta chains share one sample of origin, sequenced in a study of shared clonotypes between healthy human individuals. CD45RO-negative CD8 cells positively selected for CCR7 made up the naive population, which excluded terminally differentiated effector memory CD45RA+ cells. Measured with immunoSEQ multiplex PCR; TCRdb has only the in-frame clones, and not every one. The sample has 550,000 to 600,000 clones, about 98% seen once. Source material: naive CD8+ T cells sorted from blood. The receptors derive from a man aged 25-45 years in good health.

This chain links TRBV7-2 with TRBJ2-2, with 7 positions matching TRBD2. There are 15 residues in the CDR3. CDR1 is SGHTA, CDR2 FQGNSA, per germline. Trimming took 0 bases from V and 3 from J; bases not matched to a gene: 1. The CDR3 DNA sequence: TGTGCCAGCAGCTTAGCTAGCGGGTACACCGGGGAGCTGTTTTTT. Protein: CASSLASGYTGELFF.

In DNA, the CDR3 is TGTGCCAGCAGCGCCGGGGGTGCTGAGCAGTTCTTC. Protein product: CASSAGGAEQFF. The rearrangement links TRBV9 to TRBJ2-1; possibly TRBD2 for D (6 bases). V was cut by 3 bases and J by 9 bases, with 10 bases left in between. The CDR3 has 12 amino acids. The V gene's germline CDR1 is SGDLS and CDR2 YYNGEE.

The CDR3 reads CASSSRQIQETQYF. DNA of the CDR3: TGTGCCAGCAGCTCCAGACAAATCCAAGAGACCCAGTACTTC. The gene calls are TRBV7-9 and TRBJ2-5; no clear D gene. The CDR3 covers 14 residues. CDR1 is SEHNR, CDR2 FQNEAQ, per germline (reference sequence). V dropped 4 bases and J dropped 1 base, with 10 bases sitting between them.

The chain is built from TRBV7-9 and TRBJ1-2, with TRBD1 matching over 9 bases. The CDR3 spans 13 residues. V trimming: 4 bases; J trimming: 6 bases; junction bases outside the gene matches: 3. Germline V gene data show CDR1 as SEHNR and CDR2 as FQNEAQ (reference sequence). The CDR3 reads CASSSRDRDGYTF. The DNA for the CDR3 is TGTGCCAGCAGCTCCCGGGACAGGGATGGCTACACCTTC.

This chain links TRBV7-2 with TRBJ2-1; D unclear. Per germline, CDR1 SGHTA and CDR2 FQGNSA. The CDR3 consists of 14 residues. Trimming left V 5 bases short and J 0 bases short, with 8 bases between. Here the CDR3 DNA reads TGTGCCAGCAGCCGAGACCCCTCCTACAATGAGCAGTTCTTC. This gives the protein CASSRDPSYNEQFF.

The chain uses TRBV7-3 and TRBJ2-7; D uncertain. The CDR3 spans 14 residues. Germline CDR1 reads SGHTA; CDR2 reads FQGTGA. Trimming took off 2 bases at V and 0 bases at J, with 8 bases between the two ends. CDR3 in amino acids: CASSLDGYSYEQYF. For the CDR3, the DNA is TGTGCCAGCAGCTTAGACGGGTACTCCTACGAGCAGTACTTC.

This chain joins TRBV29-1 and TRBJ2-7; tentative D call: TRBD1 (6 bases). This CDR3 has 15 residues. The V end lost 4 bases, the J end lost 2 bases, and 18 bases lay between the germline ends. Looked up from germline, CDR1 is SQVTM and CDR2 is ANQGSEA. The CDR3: CSVGIKTGPPYEQYF. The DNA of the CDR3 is TGCAGCGTTGGCATAAAAACAGGGCCGCCCTACGAGCAGTACTTC.

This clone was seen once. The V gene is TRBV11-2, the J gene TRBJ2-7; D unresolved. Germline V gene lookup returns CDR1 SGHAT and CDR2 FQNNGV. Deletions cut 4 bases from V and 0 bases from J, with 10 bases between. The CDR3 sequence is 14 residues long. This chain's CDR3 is CASSSRGSSYEQYF. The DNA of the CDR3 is TGTGCCAGCAGCTCCCGAGGTTCCTCCTACGAGCAGTACTTC.

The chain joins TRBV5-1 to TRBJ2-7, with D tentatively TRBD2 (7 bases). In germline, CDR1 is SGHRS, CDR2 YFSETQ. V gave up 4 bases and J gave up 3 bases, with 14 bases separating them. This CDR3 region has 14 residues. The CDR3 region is CASSPGGGSYEQYF. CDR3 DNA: TGCGCCAGCAGCCCGGGGGGCGGGAGCTACGAGCAGTACTTC.

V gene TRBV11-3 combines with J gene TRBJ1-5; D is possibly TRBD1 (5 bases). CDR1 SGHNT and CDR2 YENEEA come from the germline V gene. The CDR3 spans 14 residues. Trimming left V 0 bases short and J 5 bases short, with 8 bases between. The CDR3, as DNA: TGTGCCAGCAGCTTAGATTTGGGGGATCAGCCCCAGCATTTT. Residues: CASSLDLGDQPQHF. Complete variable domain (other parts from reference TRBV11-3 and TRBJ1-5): EAGVVQSPRYKIIEKKQPVAFWCNPISGHNTLYWYLQNLGQGPELLIRYENEEAVDDSQLPKDRFSAERLKGVDSTLKIQPAELGDSAVYLCASSLDLGDQPQHFGDGTRLSIL.